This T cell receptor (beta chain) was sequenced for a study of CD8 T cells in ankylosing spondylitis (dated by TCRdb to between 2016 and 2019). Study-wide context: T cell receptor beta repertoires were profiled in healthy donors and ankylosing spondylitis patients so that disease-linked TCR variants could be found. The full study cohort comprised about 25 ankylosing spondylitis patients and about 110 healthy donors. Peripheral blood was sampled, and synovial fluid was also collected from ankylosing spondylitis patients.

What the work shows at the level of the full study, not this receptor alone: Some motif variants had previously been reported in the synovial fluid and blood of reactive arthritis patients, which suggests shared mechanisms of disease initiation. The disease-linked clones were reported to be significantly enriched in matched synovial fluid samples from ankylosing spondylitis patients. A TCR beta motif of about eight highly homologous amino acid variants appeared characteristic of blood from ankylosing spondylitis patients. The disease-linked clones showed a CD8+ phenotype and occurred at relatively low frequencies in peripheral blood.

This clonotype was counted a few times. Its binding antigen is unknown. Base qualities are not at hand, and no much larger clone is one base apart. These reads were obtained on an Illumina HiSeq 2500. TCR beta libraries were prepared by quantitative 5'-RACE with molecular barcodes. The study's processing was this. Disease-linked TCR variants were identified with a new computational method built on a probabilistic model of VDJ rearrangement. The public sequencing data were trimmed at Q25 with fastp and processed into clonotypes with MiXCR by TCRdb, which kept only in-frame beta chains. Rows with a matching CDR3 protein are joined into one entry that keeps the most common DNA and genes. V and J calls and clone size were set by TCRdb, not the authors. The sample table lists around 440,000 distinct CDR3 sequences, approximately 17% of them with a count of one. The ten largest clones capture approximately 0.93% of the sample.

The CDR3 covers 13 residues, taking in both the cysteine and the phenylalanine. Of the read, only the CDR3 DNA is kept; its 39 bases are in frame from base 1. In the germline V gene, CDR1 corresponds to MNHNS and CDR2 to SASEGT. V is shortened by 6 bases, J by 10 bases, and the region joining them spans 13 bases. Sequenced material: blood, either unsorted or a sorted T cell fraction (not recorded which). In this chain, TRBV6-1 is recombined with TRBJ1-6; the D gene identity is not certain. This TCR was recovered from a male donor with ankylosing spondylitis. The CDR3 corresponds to CASRPPRPSPLHF. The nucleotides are TGTGCCAGCAGACCTCCTCGACCGTCACCCCTCCACTTT.